This paragraph covers one TCR beta chain sequence. The source of the sample is a study of blood T cell repertoires in COVID-19. Overall study: The United States, Italy and Spain supplied acute and convalescent COVID-19 samples. In each case, the material was cDNA or gDNA derived from T cells, B-cell-depleted T cells, or PBMCs.

As processed by the authors: Amplification of reference gene primers provided the estimated nucleated cell counts. Assay used: immunoSEQ multiplex PCR; TCRdb lists only in-frame clones, some missing. The DNA gave D and trimming, while V, J and clone size come from that table. The sample yields about 200,000 clones, more than 75% seen once. Trimming took 6 bases from V and 1 from J, leaving 17 bases between them. The CDR3 is 16 residues long. Germline V gives CDR1 LNHDA, CDR2 SQIVND (reference sequence). The chain uses TRBV19 and TRBJ2-3; perhaps TRBD2 as D (5 bases). The receptor comes from a man over 45 with acute or convalescent COVID-19. Sequenced: peripheral blood. Here the CDR3 reads CASRPSAPLGTDTQYF. In nucleotides, the CDR3 is TGTGCCAGTAGACCCTCGGCCCCACTAGGCACAGATACGCAGTATTTT.